The rows below give T cell receptor beta chains drawn from one sample of a study of blood T cell repertoires in COVID-19. Repertoires were generated with immunoSEQ multiplex PCR, while TCRdb's copy carries only in-frame clones and drops some. The repertoire holds 65,000 to 85,000 clones, with 80% to 95% as singletons. Sequencing used peripheral blood. The receptors derive from a human donor in a cohort sampled during active COVID-19. Both conserved end residues are part of each CDR3. Fields, in order: V gene, D gene, J gene, clone size, CDR3 length, CDR3 DNA, CDR3 protein. A D gene is named only where the DNA matches it firmly. Only part of the rows carry a size: once, few, many, or a class if the clone is expanded.

TRBV3-1/TRBV3-2	NA	TRBJ2-1	NA	12	TGTGCCAGCAGCCGCGGGGACAATGAGCAGTTCTTC	CASSRGDNEQFF
TRBV7-6	NA	TRBJ2-5	NA	15	TGTGCCAGCAGCTTATTTGGGGGCGGGGGAGAGACCCAGTACTTC	CASSLFGGGGETQYF
TRBV9	NA	TRBJ2-5	NA	14	TGTGCCAGCAGCGTACAGGGGATGCAAGAGACCCAGTACTTC	CASSVQGMQETQYF
TRBV7-9	NA	TRBJ1-4	NA	13	TGTGCCAGCAGCTCGGGTCTTAATGAAAAACTGTTTTTT	CASSSGLNEKLFF
TRBV24-1	TRBD1	TRBJ2-5	NA	14	TGTGCCACCTCACGACAGGGGCAAGAAGAGACCCAGTACTTC	CATSRQGQEETQYF
TRBV6-5	NA	TRBJ2-5	once	16	TGTGCCAGCAGTTATGGGGGCCAGGGCAAGGGGGAGACCCAGTACTTC	CASSYGGQGKGETQYF
TRBV19	NA	TRBJ1-4	NA	16	TGTGCCAGTAGTCCGACCCACAGGGTAACTAATGAAAAACTGTTTTTT	CASSPTHRVTNEKLFF
TRBV27	NA	TRBJ2-1	NA	14	TGTGCCAGCGGGTTAGGGCGGGGTTACAATGAGCAGTTCTTC	CASGLGRGYNEQFF
TRBV11-2	NA	TRBJ2-5	NA	13	TGTGCCAGCAGCCCCCTGGGGGGAGAGACCCAGTACTTC	CASSPLGGETQYF
TRBV19	NA	TRBJ2-2	NA	14	TGTGCCAGTAGTACACAGGGGAACACCGGGGAGCTGTTTTTT	CASSTQGNTGELFF
TRBV19	NA	TRBJ1-6	NA	16	TGTGCCAGTAGTGGCGGGGGGAGCTCCTATAATTCACCCCTCCACTTT	CASSGGGSSYNSPLHF
TRBV12-3/TRBV12-4	TRBD1	TRBJ1-2	NA	13	TGTGCCAGCAGCCAACAGGGGACCTATGGCTACACCTTC	CASSQQGTYGYTF
TRBV9	TRBD1	TRBJ2-3	NA	15	TGTGCCAGCAGCGTAGGGACAGGGAGCACAGATACGCAGTATTTT	CASSVGTGSTDTQYF
TRBV7-8	TRBD1	TRBJ1-2	once	14	TGTGCCAGCAGCTTAGGTGACAGGGTGGATGGCTACACCTTC	CASSLGDRVDGYTF
TRBV10-3	NA	TRBJ2-1	NA	11	TGTGCCATCACCGGTCACAATGAGCAGTTCTTC	CAITGHNEQFF
TRBV4-2	TRBD2	TRBJ2-5	NA	18	TGTGCCAGCAGCCATCCTACTAGCGGGGGTCGGTACCAAGAGACCCAGTACTTC	CASSHPTSGGRYQETQYF
TRBV7-9	NA	TRBJ2-1	NA	15	TGTGCCAGCAGCTGGAACCGGGACACCGAGTATGAGCAGTTCTTC	CASSWNRDTEYEQFF
TRBV29-1	NA	TRBJ1-1	NA	11	TGCAGTGCTGGCTGGGCGACTGAAGCTTTCTTT	CSAGWATEAFF
TRBV7-9	NA	TRBJ2-5	NA	14	TGTGCCAGCAGCTATCAGGGTTTAGGAGAGACCCAGTACTTC	CASSYQGLGETQYF
TRBV9	TRBD2	TRBJ2-5	NA	15	TGTGCCAGCAGCTCCAGCGGGGGGCCCCCGGGGTCCCAGTACTTC	CASSSSGGPPGSQYF
TRBV7-2	NA	TRBJ1-1	NA	17	TGTGCCAGCAGCTTAGCCCCCCACACCGCAGGGCTCACTGAAGCTTTCTTT	CASSLAPHTAGLTEAFF
TRBV7-2	NA	TRBJ1-6	few	16	TGTGCCAGCAGCTCGGGTTTAGGGAGGGTCGGTTCACCCCTCCACTTT	CASSSGLGRVGSPLHF
TRBV3-1/TRBV3-2	NA	TRBJ2-5	once	17	TGTGCCAGCAGCCAAAGGGGGGGTGGACAGATCACCCTGGCCCAGTACTTC	CASSQRGGGQITLAQYF
TRBV7-2	TRBD1	TRBJ1-2	NA	14	TGTGCCAGCAGCTTACGGGACAGGGGGCGCGGCTACACCTTC	CASSLRDRGRGYTF
TRBV7-2	NA	TRBJ1-5	NA	17	TGTGCCAGCAGCTTACAGTGGACAGCCCGCGGCAATCAGCCCCAGCATTTT	CASSLQWTARGNQPQHF
TRBV5-1	TRBD2	TRBJ2-7	NA	15	TGCGCCAGCAGCTTGGATGCGGGGGGGCCTGACGAGCAGTACTTC	CASSLDAGGPDEQYF
TRBV7-8	TRBD2	TRBJ2-1	NA	17	TGTGCCAGCAGCTGGACTAGCGGGGGGGTCTCCTACAATGAGCAGTTCTTC	CASSWTSGGVSYNEQFF
TRBV28	NA	TRBJ1-1	NA	13	TGTGCCAGCAGTTTTCCCGTCCGAGCCGAAGCTTTCTTT	CASSFPVRAEAFF
TRBV9	NA	TRBJ2-1	NA	17	TGTGCCAGCAGCGTAGTGGGAATAGCATCGGGATACAATGAGCAGTTCTTC	CASSVVGIASGYNEQFF
TRBV9	TRBD2	TRBJ2-5	NA	16	TGTGCCAGCAGCGTCCGAGCGACTAGCTCTCAAGAGACCCAGTACTTC	CASSVRATSSQETQYF
TRBV30	NA	TRBJ1-5	NA	14	TGTGCCTGGAGTTCGGGGGGTACGAATCAGCCCCAGCATTTT	CAWSSGGTNQPQHF
TRBV10-2	NA	TRBJ2-7	once	13	TGCGCCAGCAGGCGTTACAGAACCTACGAGCAGTACTTC	CASRRYRTYEQYF
TRBV5-5	NA	TRBJ1-1	once	15	TGTGCCAGCAGCAAACCGACAGGTAGTGTCACTGAAGCTTTCTTT	CASSKPTGSVTEAFF
TRBV6-5	TRBD2	TRBJ2-1	few	15	TGTGCCAGCAGGGTAGCGGGTAGCTCCTACAATGAGCAGTTCTTC	CASRVAGSSYNEQFF
TRBV7-9	NA	TRBJ1-4	NA	14	TGTGCCAGCAGCTTAGCCCGGGGGGATGAAAAACTGTTTTTT	CASSLARGDEKLFF
TRBV6-1	TRBD1	TRBJ1-1	NA	16	TGTGCCAGCAGTGGACGACAGGGGCGGATGGGGTCTGAAGCTTTCTTT	CASSGRQGRMGSEAFF
TRBV27	NA	TRBJ1-6	NA	12	TGTGCCAGCAGTTCAGGGGATTCACCCCTCCACTTT	CASSSGDSPLHF
TRBV5-1	TRBD1	TRBJ1-1	NA	12	TGCGCCAGCAGCTTTGGACAGGGTGAAGCTTTCTTT	CASSFGQGEAFF
TRBV28	TRBD1	TRBJ1-4	NA	14	TGTGCCAGCAGTTTAGGTGACAGGGGTGAAAAACTGTTTTTT	CASSLGDRGEKLFF
TRBV7-2	TRBD1	TRBJ2-7	NA	15	TGTGCCAGCAGCCGGGCCGGGACAGGGCCCAACGAGCAGTACTTC	CASSRAGTGPNEQYF
TRBV10-3	NA	TRBJ1-2	NA	13	TGTGCCATCAGTGAAGCGGGGAACTATGGCTACACCTTC	CAISEAGNYGYTF
TRBV5-6	TRBD1	TRBJ2-5	NA	15	TGTGCCAGCAGCTTGGCGGGACAGGGTCAAGAGACCCAGTACTTC	CASSLAGQGQETQYF
TRBV11-2	TRBD1	TRBJ1-4	NA	15	TGTGCCAGCAGCTTAGGAGGGGGCAAAAATGAAAAACTGTTTTTT	CASSLGGGKNEKLFF
TRBV18	NA	TRBJ1-6	once	14	TGTGCCAGCTCACCATCCCCGGGGTCTTCACCCCTCCACTTT	CASSPSPGSSPLHF
TRBV2	TRBD1	TRBJ2-5	NA	14	TGTGCCAGCAGACGGGACAGGGGGCTCGAGACCCAGTACTTC	CASRRDRGLETQYF